This TCR beta chain was identified in a study of blood T cells in healthy people across ages. Study findings and constraints: Conclusively comparing naive with antigen-experienced cells was impossible with unsorted PBMCs.

The length of the CDR3 is 15 residues. CDR1 is SEHNR and CDR2 is FQNEAQ in the germline V gene (reference sequence). A second 7 to 11 cycle PCR used barcoded and J-beta primers. Each CDR3 protein is one row after TCRdb ran MiXCR on the 5' RACE reads. The table includes roughly 730,000 distinct CDR3 sequences, 56% detected once. For this clonotype: Its antigen is currently unknown. A read error may produce the germline difference seen at one junction end.

The sequencing sample was made of blood. The receptor comes from a man in his forties or fifties in good health. The rearrangement joins TRBV7-9 to TRBJ2-3; D not certain. DNA for the CDR3: TGTGCCAGCAGCTTATTGGATGGCGGCACAGAGACGCAGTATTTT. This encodes CASSLLDGGTETQYF.